These 25 T cell receptor beta chains were all obtained from the same sample, sequenced in a study of blood T cell repertoires in COVID-19. TCRdb keeps only in-frame clones here, not all; method: immunoSEQ multiplex PCR. In the table there are roughly 200,000 clones, 75% to 90% of which are singletons. The sequencing sample was made of peripheral blood. These receptors were taken from a woman aged 55-70 years with acute or convalescent COVID-19.

The chain joins TRBV7-3 to TRBJ2-1; D gene uncertain. There are 15 residues in the CDR3. Germline V CDR1 and CDR2: SGHTA, FQGTGA. V lost 2 bases, J lost 1 base, and 9 bases lay in between. CDR3 sequence reads: CASSLGPASYNEQFF. The CDR3 coding sequence is TGTGCCAGCAGCTTAGGGCCTGCATCCTACAATGAGCAGTTCTTC. The variable domain in full, with the rest retrieved from reference TRBV7-3 and TRBJ2-1, is GAGVSQTPSNKVTEKGKYVELRCDPISGHTALYWYRQSLGQGPEFLIYFQGTGAADDSGLPNDRFFAVRPEGSVSTLKIQRTERGDSAVYLCASSLGPASYNEQFFGPGTRLTVL.

This clone was seen only a few times. The chain recombines TRBV29-1 with TRBJ2-2; 10 nucleotides match TRBD2. Germline-derived CDR1 and CDR2 are SQVTM and ANQGSEA. Germline trimming cut 6 bases from V and 10 bases from J; bases unmatched to any gene: 11. The CDR3 length is 14 residues. CDR3 bases: TGCAGCGTGGGGGGGCTAGCGGGAGTGTCGGAGCTGTTTTTT. Translating gives CSVGGLAGVSELFF.

The chain is built from TRBV3-1 (or the pseudogene TRBV3-2) and TRBJ1-1, with D perhaps TRBD1 (5 bases). V lost 3 bases to trimming and J lost 6 bases, with 17 bases between them. This CDR3 has 15 amino acids. The V gene's germline CDR1 is LGHDT and CDR2 YNNKEL (reference sequence). The CDR3 is CASSQGLDGIAEAFF. Here the CDR3 DNA reads TGTGCCAGCAGCCAGGGGCTCGATGGTATCGCTGAAGCTTTCTTT.

The chain links TRBV15 to TRBJ1-3; D is possibly TRBD1 (6 bases). The CDR3 contains 17 residues. V was cut by 0 bases and J by 0 bases, with 12 bases left in between. The V gene's germline CDR1 is LNHNV and CDR2 YYDKDF (reference sequence). The CDR3 DNA follows: TGTGCCACCAGCAGAGATCATGGGACACTCTCTGGAAACACCATATATTTT. Protein: CATSRDHGTLSGNTIYF.

The V and J genes are TRBV6-1 and TRBJ1-5; D unresolved. Deletions cut 2 bases from V and 7 bases from J, with 12 bases between. The germline V gene encodes CDR1 MNHNS and CDR2 SASEGT. The CDR3 is 14 residues long. For the CDR3, the DNA is TGTGCCAGCAGTGAAAGAGAAGGGAGGCAGCCCCAGCATTTT. Amino acids: CASSEREGRQPQHF.

This clone appeared a few times. The chain couples TRBV24-1 to TRBJ2-2; 10 nucleotides match TRBD1. J lost 6 bases, V lost 3 bases, and 6 bases had no gene match. The germline V gene has CDR1 KGHDR and CDR2 SFDVKD. The CDR3 is made up of 16 amino acids. Here the CDR3 DNA reads TGTGCCACCAGTGATCCCGGGACAGGGGTACCCGGGGAGCTGTTTTTT. Protein: CATSDPGTGVPGELFF.

J is TRBJ2-1 and V is TRBV3-1 (or the pseudogene TRBV3-2); D is undetermined. The V end lost 4 bases, the J end lost 8 bases, and 12 bases lay between the germline ends. The CDR3 loop spans 13 amino acids. Germline lookup yields CDR1 LGHDT and CDR2 YNNKEL (reference sequence). CDR3 sequence (DNA): TGTGCCAGCAGCCCCCTTATCGACTATGAGCAGTTCTTC. It codes for CASSPLIDYEQFF.

The chain has TRBV15 and TRBJ2-1, with TRBD2 matching 10 bases. CDR3 length equals 16 residues. V was pared by 3 bases and J by 8 bases, with 10 bases of the junction left unmatched. From germline, CDR1 is LNHNV and CDR2 YYDKDF (reference sequence). The CDR3 loop reads CATSSLLAGVSYEQFF. CDR3 nucleotide sequence: TGTGCCACCAGCAGCCTCCTAGCGGGAGTATCCTATGAGCAGTTCTTC. Looking up the rest from reference TRBV15 and TRBJ2-1 gives the full variable domain: DAMVIQNPRYQVTQFGKPVTLSCSQTLNHNVMYWYQQKSSQAPKLLFHYYDKDFNNEADTPDNFQSRRPNTSFCFLDIRSPGLGDTAMYLCATSSLLAGVSYEQFFGPGTRLTVL.

The V and J genes are TRBV3-1 (or the pseudogene TRBV3-2) and TRBJ1-1; D remains unclear. This CDR3 comprises 13 residues. Germline values: CDR1 LGHDT, CDR2 YNNKEL (reference sequence). Between the trimmed V and J ends, which lost 4 bases and 5 bases, there was a span of 11 bases. The CDR3: CASSPSSWTEAFF. As DNA, the CDR3 is TGTGCCAGCAGCCCCTCCAGTTGGACTGAAGCTTTCTTT.

V and J are TRBV3-1 (or the pseudogene TRBV3-2) and TRBJ1-6; D is possibly TRBD1 (5 bases). The CDR3 spans 12 residues. Germline assignment: CDR1 LGHDT and CDR2 YNNKEL (reference sequence). Trimming shortened V by 4 bases and J by 12 bases, and 10 bases separated the two germline ends. The CDR3 reads CASSPPGGPLHF. The CDR3 nucleotides are TGTGCCAGCAGCCCCCCGGGGGGACCCCTCCACTTT.

The rearrangement links TRBV6-6 to TRBJ1-6; D gene ambiguous. This CDR3 has 13 residues. Germline V gene lookup returns CDR1 MNHNY and CDR2 SVGAGI (reference sequence). Trimming cost V 8 bases and J 10 bases, with 15 bases left between them. This chain's CDR3 is CASRNRGGSPLHF. The CDR3 DNA reads as TGTGCCAGCCGAAATCGCGGAGGATCACCCCTCCACTTT.

The gene calls are TRBV28 and TRBJ2-1; TRBD2 agrees at 11 bases. This CDR3 spans 14 amino acids. The germline V gene has CDR1 MDHEN and CDR2 SYDVKM. V shed 4 bases, J shed 6 bases, and the junction held 2 bases outside the gene matches. DNA for the CDR3: TGTGCCAGCAGTTCGGGACTAGCGGTCAATGAGCAGTTCTTC. It is translated as CASSSGLAVNEQFF.

The rearrangement uses TRBV6-1 and TRBJ2-1, with a possible D match to TRBD2 (6 bases). The CDR3 runs to 14 residues. CDR1 is MNHNS and CDR2 is SASEGT in the germline V gene. V was cut by 3 bases and J by 6 bases, with 12 bases left in between. Written as DNA, the CDR3 is TGTGCCAGCAGTGACCGGACTAACGGCAATGAGCAGTTCTTC. Its translation is CASSDRTNGNEQFF.

In its sample, this clone was seen a few times. V and J are TRBV28 and TRBJ1-5, with D possibly being TRBD1 (5 bases). Trimming pared 3 bases from V and 3 bases from J, leaving 12 bases between. The CDR3 has 15 amino acids. CDR1 MDHEN and CDR2 SYDVKM come from the germline V gene. CDR3 bases: TGTGCCAGCAGTTTGCGGCAGGGATACAATCAGCCCCAGCATTTT. This sequence encodes CASSLRQGYNQPQHF.

V usage is TRBV18 and J usage is TRBJ1-2, with a possible D match to TRBD1 (5 bases). Trimming took 3 bases from V and 0 from J, leaving 11 bases between them. The CDR3 spans 15 residues. Germline V gene lookup returns CDR1 KGHSH and CDR2 LQKENI. The CDR3 coding sequence is TGTGCCAGCTCACCCTTCAGGGAATCTAACTATGGCTACACCTTC. Amino acids: CASSPFRESNYGYTF.

The chain uses TRBV5-6 and TRBJ1-1, with D possibly being TRBD1 (5 bases). The V and J ends lost 4 bases and 5 bases respectively, with 18 bases between them. Germline CDR1 reads SGHDT; CDR2 reads YYEEEE. This CDR3 is built from 15 residues. The CDR3 sequence is CASSLPRDGGTEAFF. The DNA for the CDR3 is TGTGCCAGCAGCCTACCAAGGGACGGAGGGACTGAAGCTTTCTTT.

The chain recombines TRBV27 with TRBJ1-2; 9 bases are a match to TRBD1. J gave up 5 bases and V 9 bases, and 7 bases lay outside the gene matches. Germline-derived CDR1 and CDR2 are MNHEY and SMNVEV (reference sequence). The CDR3 is 13 residues long. The CDR3 sequence is CASSNRGPYGYTF. CDR3 bases: TGTGCCAGTAGTAACAGGGGGCCTTATGGCTACACCTTC.

The J gene is TRBJ2-4, the V gene TRBV6-1; D not resolved. The CDR3 spans 13 residues. The germline CDR1 and CDR2 sequences are MNHNS and SASEGT. Trimming stripped 0 bases from V and 7 bases from J, with 7 bases between. DNA of the CDR3: TGTGCCAGCAGTGAAGCCCATCGGAACATTCAGTACTTC. Protein: CASSEAHRNIQYF.

V is TRBV15 and J is TRBJ1-4; D may be TRBD1 (6 bases). This CDR3 is 15 amino acids long. Trimming left V 5 bases short and J 3 bases short, with 13 bases between. From germline, CDR1 is LNHNV and CDR2 YYDKDF (reference sequence). The CDR3 nucleotides are TGTGCCACCAGCTTGCGACAGGACGCTAATGAAAAACTGTTTTTT. This codes for CATSLRQDANEKLFF.

The chain has TRBV5-1 and TRBJ2-1; a possible D gene is TRBD1 (6 bases). Trimming stripped 5 bases from V and 5 bases from J, with 17 bases between. CDR3 length: 15 amino acids. Per germline, CDR1 SGHRS and CDR2 YFSETQ. The CDR3 bases are TGCGCCAGCAGAGACCTGGGGGACAAGAACAATGAGCAGTTCTTC. It specifies CASRDLGDKNNEQFF.

The V gene is TRBV7-2, the J gene TRBJ1-3; D remains ambiguous. Germline-derived CDR1 and CDR2 are SGHTA and FQGNSA. V was clipped by 0 bases and J by 4 bases, with 13 bases between them. The length of the CDR3 is 16 residues. The CDR3 bases are TGTGCCAGCAGCTTAGCGCTTACTGGACTGGGAAACACCATATATTTT. It yields the protein CASSLALTGLGNTIYF.

This clone was counted a single time. The chain joins TRBV28 to TRBJ1-4; 10 bases are shared with TRBD1. V shed 5 bases and J 6 bases; nucleotides not matched to a gene: 6. Germline V gives CDR1 MDHEN, CDR2 SYDVKM. CDR3 size: 15 residues. The DNA of the CDR3 is TGTGCCAGCAGTGTCGCCGGGACAGGGGATGAAAAACTGTTTTTT. It yields the protein CASSVAGTGDEKLFF.

The rearrangement joins TRBV6-5 to TRBJ2-2; a possible D gene is TRBD1 (6 bases). This CDR3 is 14 amino acids long. Trimming shortened V by 5 bases and J by 2 bases, and 9 bases separated the two germline ends. The germline CDR1 and CDR2 sequences are MNHEY and SVGAGI. CDR3 protein: CASSLGHNTGELFF. CDR3 DNA sequence: TGTGCCAGCAGTCTGGGACACAACACCGGGGAGCTGTTTTTT.

This clone has just one count. The chain carries TRBV5-1 and TRBJ2-5; 10 nucleotides align to TRBD1. CDR3 length: 15 amino acids. J was trimmed by 4 bases and V by 3 bases; bases with no gene match: 6. Germline loops: CDR1 SGHRS, CDR2 YFSETQ. CDR3 DNA sequence: TGCGCCAGCAGCTCTGGGACAGGGGTCCCAGAGACCCAGTACTTC. This translates into CASSSGTGVPETQYF.

The table lists this clone with a count of one. This rearrangement joins TRBV6-2 or TRBV6-3 to TRBJ2-7; 12 nucleotides line up with TRBD2. The CDR3 has 15 residues. J lost 2 bases, V lost 6 bases, and 5 bases had no gene match. Germline lookup yields CDR1 MNHEY and CDR2 SVGEGT. CDR3 sequence reads: CASSQLAGGPYEQYV. CDR3 sequence (DNA): TGTGCCAGCAGCCAACTAGCGGGAGGCCCCTACGAGCAGTACGTC.